One sample yielded the 23 T cell receptor beta chains listed below, sequenced in a study of shared clonotypes between healthy human individuals. Naive CD8 cells lacked CD45RO and underwent positive selection for CCR7, leaving out terminally differentiated effector memory CD45RA+ cells. TCRdb's copy holds only in-frame clones and misses some; the assay was immunoSEQ multiplex PCR. The table records approximately 1.9 million clones, just under 95% of them present only once. Sequenced sample: naive CD8+ T cells from PBMCs. The receptors derive from a man aged 18 to 35 in good health. Some clones in this sample may be carry-over from other donors' samples.

This chain links TRBV5-1 with TRBJ2-2, with 8 bases aligning to TRBD1. Trimming took 4 bases from V and 5 from J; bases not matched to a gene: 7. Germline V gene sequence: CDR1 SGHRS, CDR2 YFSETQ. The CDR3 is 15 residues long. The DNA for the CDR3 is TGCGCCAGCAGCCAACGGGACAGGCGAACCGGGGAGCTGTTTTTT. This sequence encodes CASSQRDRRTGELFF. The full variable domain, completed using reference TRBV5-1 and TRBJ2-2, is KAGVTQTPRYLIKTRGQQVTLSCSPISGHRSVSWYQQTPGQGLQFLFEYFSETQRNKGNFPGRFSGRQFSNSRSEMNVSTLELGDSALYLCASSQRDRRTGELFFGEGSRLTVL.

This rearrangement joins TRBV2 to TRBJ1-1; no clear D gene. The CDR3 is 13 residues long. The germline V and J ends were trimmed by 6 bases and 5 bases, with 13 bases remaining between them. Germline CDR1 and CDR2: SNHLY and FYNNEI. CDR3 sequence reads: CASSLGGKTEAFF. CDR3 DNA: TGTGCCAGCAGCTTAGGAGGGAAGACTGAAGCTTTCTTT.

The chain recombines TRBV11-2 with TRBJ2-2; D possibly matches TRBD1 or TRBD2 (5 bases each). V lost 1 base, J lost 6 bases, and 9 bases lay in between. The CDR3 length is 14 residues. Germline values: CDR1 SGHAT, CDR2 FQNNGV. CDR3 sequence (DNA): TGTGCCAGCAGCTTAGGGGGGAAAGCCGGGGAGCTGTTTTTT. This sequence encodes CASSLGGKAGELFF.

The chain employs TRBV27 and TRBJ2-7, with a weak D call TRBD1 (6 bases). Germline values: CDR1 MNHEY, CDR2 SMNVEV (reference sequence). The CDR3 is 15 amino acids. V was pared by 5 bases and J by 2 bases, with 16 bases between. CDR3 in DNA: TGTGCCAGCAGTCCTACAACCAGACAGGCCTACGAGCAGTACTTC. This encodes CASSPTTRQAYEQYF.

The V gene is TRBV28, the J gene TRBJ2-1; no clear D gene. Germline V lookup: CDR1 MDHEN, CDR2 SYDVKM. The CDR3 extends over 16 amino acids. V lost 3 bases and J lost 2, with 14 bases in between. The CDR3 coding sequence is TGTGCCAGCAGTTTGGTTTTTGGGTCAGCCTACAATGAGCAGTTCTTC. Its translation is CASSLVFGSAYNEQFF.

The V gene is TRBV9, the J gene TRBJ2-3; tentatively, D is TRBD2 (5 bases). This CDR3 has 15 residues. The germline gives CDR1 SGDLS, CDR2 YYNGEE. Trimming shortened V by 4 bases and J by 0 bases, and 12 bases separated the two germline ends. CDR3: CASSRNGLSTDTQYF. The CDR3 DNA reads TGTGCCAGCAGCCGCAATGGACTCAGCACAGATACGCAGTATTTT.

The chain recombines TRBV5-1 with TRBJ2-7; D is unclear. The germline V and J ends were trimmed by 3 bases and 0 bases, with 13 bases remaining between them. Germline CDR1 SGHRS, CDR2 YFSETQ. The CDR3 totals 15 residues. The CDR3 loop reads CASSSPTDNSYEQYF. For the CDR3, the DNA is TGCGCCAGCAGCTCCCCTACCGACAACTCCTACGAGCAGTACTTC.

V is TRBV7-9 and J is TRBJ2-2; D may correspond to TRBD1 or TRBD2 (6 bases each). The V end lost 2 bases, the J end lost 3 bases, and 13 bases lay between the germline ends. The CDR3 is 16 amino acids. CDR1 SEHNR and CDR2 FQNEAQ come from the germline V gene (reference sequence). Here the CDR3 reads CASSLSYREDTGELFF. The CDR3 DNA follows: TGTGCCAGCAGCTTATCCTACAGGGAGGACACCGGGGAGCTGTTTTTT.

The chain links TRBV27 to TRBJ1-2; a possible D gene is TRBD1 (5 bases). Per the germline V gene, CDR1 is MNHEY and CDR2 is SMNVEV (reference sequence). This CDR3 has 14 residues. V was pared by 6 bases and J by 8 bases, with 19 bases between. The DNA for the CDR3 is TGTGCCAGCAGGGCTGGGCAGGGCCTATGGGGCTACACCTTC. This sequence encodes CASRAGQGLWGYTF.

V usage is TRBV27 and J usage is TRBJ2-2; D might be TRBD1 or TRBD2, each matching 6 bases. This CDR3 is 16 amino acids long. CDR1 is MNHEY, CDR2 SMNVEV, per germline (reference sequence). V lost 4 bases to trimming and J lost 4 bases, with 16 bases between them. DNA of the CDR3: TGTGCCAGCAGTTCTGGTGGGGGGCCGGTCACCGGGGAGCTGTTTTTT. It yields the protein CASSSGGGPVTGELFF.

The chain has TRBV13 and TRBJ2-4; D possibly corresponds to TRBD1 (5 bases). Per germline, CDR1 PRHDT and CDR2 FYEKMQ (reference sequence). The CDR3 has 14 residues. V was clipped by 5 bases and J by 1 base, with 9 bases between them. CDR3 in DNA: TGTGCCAGCAGCCTAAGACAGGCCAAAAACATTCAGTACTTC. Protein sequence: CASSLRQAKNIQYF.

V gene TRBV27 combines with J gene TRBJ2-2; TRBD2 matches 8 bases. J lost 4 bases, V lost 1 base, and 2 bases had no gene match. CDR1 and CDR2 (germline): MNHEY, SMNVEV (reference sequence). The CDR3 has 15 amino acids. CDR3 DNA sequence: TGTGCCAGCAGTTTATTAGCGGGATTCACCGGGGAGCTGTTTTTT. It yields the protein CASSLLAGFTGELFF.

The chain combines TRBV5-4 with TRBJ2-7; 8 positions match TRBD2. The germline V gene has CDR1 SGHNT and CDR2 YYREEE (reference sequence). Trimming took 0 bases from V and 6 from J; bases not matched to a gene: 5. CDR3 length: 14 residues. This CDR3 is CASSLERERGEQYF. CDR3 bases: TGTGCCAGCAGCTTGGAGCGGGAGCGAGGCGAGCAGTACTTC.

This clone was observed once. The chain recombines TRBV29-1 with TRBJ2-3, with unresolved D. CDR1 and CDR2 from the germline V gene are SQVTM and ANQGSEA. Trimming stripped 8 bases from V and 2 bases from J, with 11 bases between. The CDR3 runs to 12 residues. CDR3 residues: CSPRTSTDTQYF. The CDR3 DNA reads TGCAGCCCCCGGACCTCCACAGATACGCAGTATTTT.

The rearrangement joins TRBV5-1 to TRBJ2-1; TRBD1 agrees at 9 bases. Germline values: CDR1 SGHRS, CDR2 YFSETQ. With V trimmed by 7 bases and J by 7 bases, 9 bases remained unmatched. The CDR3 loop spans 14 amino acids. CDR3 DNA sequence: TGCGCCAGCCGCTGGCTCGGACAGGGGAATGAGCAGTTCTTC. This gives the protein CASRWLGQGNEQFF.

This clone was seen just once. The rearrangement joins TRBV10-3 to TRBJ1-1; no firm D call. This CDR3 spans 15 amino acids. With 3 bases removed from V and 0 bases from J, the gap between germline ends came to 11 bases. From germline, CDR1 is ENHRY and CDR2 SYGVKD. CDR3 protein: CAISDLGPMNTEAFF. In nucleotides, the CDR3 is TGTGCCATCAGTGACCTTGGACCCATGAACACTGAAGCTTTCTTT.

The CDR3 loop is CASSQEWGGAGDEQFF. For the CDR3, the DNA is TGCGCCAGCAGCCAAGAATGGGGAGGCGCAGGCGATGAGCAGTTCTTC. V is TRBV4-1 and J is TRBJ2-1, with D possibly TRBD2 on 6 matching bases. Trimming took 0 bases from V and 8 from J, leaving 17 bases between them. The length of the CDR3 is 16 residues. Germline V gene lookup returns CDR1 MGHRA and CDR2 YSYEKL.

A word on this clone: The same CDR3 also results from other DNA sequences found in this sample. The rearrangement uses TRBV7-9 and TRBJ1-1; 9 bases match TRBD1. CDR3 length equals 15 residues. Looked up from germline, CDR1 is SEHNR and CDR2 is FQNEAQ (reference sequence). J gave up 3 bases and V 5 bases, and 7 bases lay outside the gene matches. CDR3 sequence reads: CASSPRDRGDTEAFF. In nucleotides, the CDR3 is TGTGCCAGCAGCCCTCGTGACAGGGGGGACACTGAAGCTTTCTTT.

This chain joins TRBV7-6 and TRBJ2-2; D assignment may be TRBD1 or TRBD2 (5 bases each). Germline CDR1 reads SGHVS; CDR2 reads FNYEAQ. CDR3 length: 17 residues. Trimming stripped 0 bases from V and 4 bases from J, with 15 bases between. The CDR3 protein is CASSLAGTFAGTGELFF. For the CDR3, the DNA is TGTGCCAGCAGCTTAGCCGGGACGTTCGCCGGCACCGGGGAGCTGTTTTTT.

The chain uses TRBV27 and TRBJ2-7, with D possibly being TRBD1 or TRBD2 (6 bases each). This CDR3 is 14 amino acids long. Germline-derived CDR1 and CDR2 are MNHEY and SMNVEV (reference sequence). V was trimmed by 2 bases and J by 5 bases, leaving 13 bases between them. In DNA form, the CDR3 reads TGTGCCAGCAGTTTAATGGGGGGCCTGGACGAGCAGTACTTC. Its protein product is CASSLMGGLDEQYF.

This clone was counted between two and nine times. The V gene is TRBV27, the J gene TRBJ1-1, with D tentatively TRBD1 (6 bases). The CDR3 is 13 amino acids. Trimming removed 5 bases from V and 6 bases from J, with 13 bases in between. Germline V gene data show CDR1 as MNHEY and CDR2 as SMNVEV (reference sequence). CDR3 in amino acids: CASSLRGWPEAFF. In DNA form, the CDR3 reads TGTGCCAGCAGTCTCAGGGGCTGGCCTGAAGCTTTCTTT.

The chain is built from TRBV29-1 and TRBJ1-2; TRBD1 aligns across 8 bases. Per germline, CDR1 SQVTM and CDR2 ANQGSEA. V lost 4 bases and J lost 4; bases outside the gene matches: 2. This CDR3 contains 12 residues. Here the CDR3 reads CSVGGQGYGYTF. CDR3 in DNA: TGCAGCGTTGGAGGACAGGGCTATGGCTACACCTTC.

The chain couples TRBV7-8 to TRBJ2-2; 10 nucleotides line up with TRBD2. The CDR3 totals 14 residues. The V gene end was trimmed by 10 bases and the J gene end by 6 bases; junction bases not matched to a gene: 8. The germline CDR1 and CDR2 sequences are SGHVS and FQNEAQ. The CDR3 sequence: CANQKREGPGELFF. The CDR3 DNA sequence: TGTGCCAACCAGAAGCGGGAGGGCCCCGGGGAGCTGTTTTTT. The complete variable domain, with remaining parts taken from reference TRBV7-8 and TRBJ2-2, reads GAGVSQSPRYKVAKRGQDVALRCDPISGHVSLFWYQQALGQGPEFLTYFQNEAQLDKSGLPSDRFFAERPEGSVSTLKIQRTQQEDSAVYLCANQKREGPGELFFGEGSRLTVL.